What follows is one T cell receptor beta chain and its context. Its antigen remains unknown. This specimen belongs to a study of graft-versus-host responses after intestinal transplantation. Study-wide background: Multivisceral, liver-intestinal, or isolated intestinal transplants were received by the recipients. All recipients were given anti-thymocyte globulin induction, and tacrolimus and steroids were then administered for about three years. Study-wide results and limits: Early post-transplant HvG declines showed an association with peak circulating GvH clone levels. Allografts from individuals with graft-donor T cell macrochimerism displayed high graft-versus-host to host-versus-graft clonal ratios.

This CDR3 region has 14 residues. Germline CDR1 reads SNHLY; CDR2 reads FYNNEI. Trimming cost V 6 bases and J 2 bases, with 14 bases left between them. Some clones are missing from TCRdb's copy, which holds only in-frame ones; the method was immunoSEQ multiplex PCR. The sample has 45,000 to 55,000 clones, 85% to 95% seen once; the top ten hold about 5.9%. The specimen comprised PBMCs, sampled more than 750 days after a first intestinal transplant, on the day of a second. The origin of this receptor is a human patient who received an intestinal transplant, so some T cells may come from the graft donor. The rearrangement uses TRBV2 and TRBJ2-7; D might be TRBD1 or TRBD2, each matching 5 bases. The CDR3 region has the DNA TGTGCCAGCAGCCGGGGCCGAACGCCCTACGAGCAGTACTTC. The encoded protein is CASSRGRTPYEQYF. Supplemented by reference TRBV2 and TRBJ2-7, the full variable domain reads EPEVTQTPSHQVTQMGQEVILRCVPISNHLYFYWYRQILGQKVEFLVSFYNNEISEKSEIFDDQFSVERPDGSNFTLKIRSTKLEDSAMYFCASSRGRTPYEQYFGPGTRLTVT.